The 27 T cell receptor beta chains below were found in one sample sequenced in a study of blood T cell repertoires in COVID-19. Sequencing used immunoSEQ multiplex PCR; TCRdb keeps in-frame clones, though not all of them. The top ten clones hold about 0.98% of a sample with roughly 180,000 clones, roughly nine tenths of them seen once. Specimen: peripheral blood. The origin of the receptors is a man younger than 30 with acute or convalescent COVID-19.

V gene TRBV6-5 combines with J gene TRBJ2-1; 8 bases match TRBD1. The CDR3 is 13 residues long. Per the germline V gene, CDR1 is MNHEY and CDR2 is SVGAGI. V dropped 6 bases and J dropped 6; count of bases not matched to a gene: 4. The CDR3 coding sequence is TGTGCCAGCAGACTGGACAGGGCCAATGAGCAGTTCTTC. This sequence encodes CASRLDRANEQFF.

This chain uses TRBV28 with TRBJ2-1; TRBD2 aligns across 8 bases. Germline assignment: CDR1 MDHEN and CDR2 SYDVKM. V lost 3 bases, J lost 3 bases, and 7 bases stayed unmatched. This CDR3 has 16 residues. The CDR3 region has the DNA TGTGCCAGCAGTTTGTCGGCGGGGGGTAACTACAATGAGCAGTTCTTC. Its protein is CASSLSAGGNYNEQFF.

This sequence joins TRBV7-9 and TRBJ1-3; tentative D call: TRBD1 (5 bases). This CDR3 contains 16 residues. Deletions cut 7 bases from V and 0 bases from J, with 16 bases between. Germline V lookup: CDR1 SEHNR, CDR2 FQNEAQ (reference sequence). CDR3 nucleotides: TGTGCCAGCACACCGGAATCAGGGTTCTCTGGAAACACCATATATTTT. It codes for CASTPESGFSGNTIYF.

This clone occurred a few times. The CDR3 sequence is CASTVNHYEQYF. CDR3 nucleotides: TGTGCCAGCACGGTGAACCACTACGAGCAGTACTTC. The rearrangement uses TRBV2 and TRBJ2-7, with D hard to call. V was clipped by 7 bases and J by 3 bases, with 10 bases between them. The CDR3 totals 12 residues. CDR1 is SNHLY, CDR2 FYNNEI, per germline.

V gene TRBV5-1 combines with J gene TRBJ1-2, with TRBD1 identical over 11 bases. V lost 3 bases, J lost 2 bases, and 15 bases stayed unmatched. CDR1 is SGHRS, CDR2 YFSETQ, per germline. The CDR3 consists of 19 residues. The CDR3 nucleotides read TGCGCCAGCAGCTGGGGAATCGGGACAGGGGGATTAATCAACTATGGCTACACCTTC. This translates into CASSWGIGTGGLINYGYTF.

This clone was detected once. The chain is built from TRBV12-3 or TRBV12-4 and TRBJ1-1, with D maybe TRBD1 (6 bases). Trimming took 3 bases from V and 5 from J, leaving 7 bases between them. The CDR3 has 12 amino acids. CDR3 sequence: CASSLTGTEAFF. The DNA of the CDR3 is TGTGCCAGCAGTTTGACAGGTACTGAAGCTTTCTTT.

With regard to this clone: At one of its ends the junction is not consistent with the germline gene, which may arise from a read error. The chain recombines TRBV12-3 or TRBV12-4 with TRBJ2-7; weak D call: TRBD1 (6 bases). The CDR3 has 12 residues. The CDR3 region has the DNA TGTGCCAGCAGTTTAGGAGGGGCAGGGGCCTTTTTC. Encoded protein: CASSLGGAGAFF.

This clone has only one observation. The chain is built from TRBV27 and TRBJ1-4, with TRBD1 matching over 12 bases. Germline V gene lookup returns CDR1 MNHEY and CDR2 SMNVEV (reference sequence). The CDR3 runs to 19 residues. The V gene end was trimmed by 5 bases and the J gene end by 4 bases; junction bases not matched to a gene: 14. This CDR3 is CASSPNRDRGRYGNEKLFF. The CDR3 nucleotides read TGTGCCAGCAGTCCCAACCGGGACAGGGGGCGTTATGGTAATGAAAAACTGTTTTTT. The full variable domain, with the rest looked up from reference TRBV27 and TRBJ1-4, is EAQVTQNPRYLITVTGKKLTVTCSQNMNHEYMSWYRQDPGLGLRQIYYSMNVEVTDKGDVPEGYKVSRKEKRNFPLILESPSPNQTSLYFCASSPNRDRGRYGNEKLFFGSGTQLSVL.

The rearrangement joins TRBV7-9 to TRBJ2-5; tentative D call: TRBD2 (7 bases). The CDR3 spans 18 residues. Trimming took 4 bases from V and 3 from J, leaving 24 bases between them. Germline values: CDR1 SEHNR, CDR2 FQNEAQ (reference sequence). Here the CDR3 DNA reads TGTGCCAGCAGCTCCAGTGCCACCTCAACAGGGAGGGAAGAGACCCAGTACTTC. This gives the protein CASSSSATSTGREETQYF.

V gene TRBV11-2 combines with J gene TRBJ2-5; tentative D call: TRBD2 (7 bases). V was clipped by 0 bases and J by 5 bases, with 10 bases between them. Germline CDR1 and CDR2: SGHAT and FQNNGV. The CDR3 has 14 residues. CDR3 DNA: TGTGCCAGCAGCTTAGACGGGGGGCTGGAGACCCAGTACTTC. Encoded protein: CASSLDGGLETQYF.

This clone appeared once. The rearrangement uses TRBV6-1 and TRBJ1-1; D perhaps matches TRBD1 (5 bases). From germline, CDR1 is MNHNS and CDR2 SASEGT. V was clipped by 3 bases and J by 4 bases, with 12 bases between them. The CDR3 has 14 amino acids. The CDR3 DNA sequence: TGTGCCAGCAGTGAGTTTGGGGGGGGCACTGAAGCTTTCTTT. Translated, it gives CASSEFGGGTEAFF.

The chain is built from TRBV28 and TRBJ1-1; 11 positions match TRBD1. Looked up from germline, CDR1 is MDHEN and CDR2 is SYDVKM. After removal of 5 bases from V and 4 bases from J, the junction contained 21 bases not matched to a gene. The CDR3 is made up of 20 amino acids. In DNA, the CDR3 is TGTGCCAGCAGTCCGACTAAACCACCGGGACAGGGGGTTCGCGGCACTGAAGCTTTCTTT. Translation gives CASSPTKPPGQGVRGTEAFF.

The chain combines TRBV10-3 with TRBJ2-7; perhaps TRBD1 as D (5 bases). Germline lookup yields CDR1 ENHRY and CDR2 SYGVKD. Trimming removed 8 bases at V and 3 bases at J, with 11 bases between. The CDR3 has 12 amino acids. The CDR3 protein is CAIGAKDYEQYF. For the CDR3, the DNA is TGTGCCATCGGGGCCAAAGACTACGAGCAGTACTTC.

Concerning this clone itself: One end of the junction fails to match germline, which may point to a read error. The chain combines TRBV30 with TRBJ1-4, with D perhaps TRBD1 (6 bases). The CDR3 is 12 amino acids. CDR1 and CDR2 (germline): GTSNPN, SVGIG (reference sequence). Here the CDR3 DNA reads TGTGCCTGGAGAGACCCCGGGAGGGAGGGGGTTTTT. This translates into CAWRDPGREGVF. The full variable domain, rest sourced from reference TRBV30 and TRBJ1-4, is SQTIHQWPATLVQPVGSPLSLECTVEGTSNPNLYWYRQAAGRGLQLLFYSVGIGQISSEVPQNLSASRPQDRQFILSSKKLLLSDSGFYLCAWRDPGREGVFGSGTQLSVL.

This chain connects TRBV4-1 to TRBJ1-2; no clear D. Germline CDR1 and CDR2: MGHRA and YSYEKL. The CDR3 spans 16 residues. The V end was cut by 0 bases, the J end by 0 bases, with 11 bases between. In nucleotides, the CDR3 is TGCGCCAGCAGCCAAGACCCGACGGGAGCTAACTATGGCTACACCTTC. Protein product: CASSQDPTGANYGYTF.

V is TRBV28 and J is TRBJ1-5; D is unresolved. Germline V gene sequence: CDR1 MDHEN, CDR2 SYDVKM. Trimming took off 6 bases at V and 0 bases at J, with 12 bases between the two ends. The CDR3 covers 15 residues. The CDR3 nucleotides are TGTGCCAGCAGGCGGATCGTTTATAGCAATCAGCCCCAGCATTTT. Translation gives CASRRIVYSNQPQHF.

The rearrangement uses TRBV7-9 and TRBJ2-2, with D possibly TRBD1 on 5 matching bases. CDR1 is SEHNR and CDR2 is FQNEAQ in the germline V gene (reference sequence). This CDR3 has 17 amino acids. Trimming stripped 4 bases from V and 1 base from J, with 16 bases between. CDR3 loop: CASSSNLQGRNTGELFF. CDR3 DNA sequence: TGTGCCAGCAGCTCTAATCTGCAGGGAAGGAACACCGGGGAGCTGTTTTTT.

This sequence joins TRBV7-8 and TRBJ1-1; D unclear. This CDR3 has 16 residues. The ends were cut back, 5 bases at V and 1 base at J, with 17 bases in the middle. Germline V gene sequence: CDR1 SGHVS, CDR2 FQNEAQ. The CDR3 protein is CASSQRYGSTNTEAFF. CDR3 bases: TGTGCCAGCAGCCAGCGGTACGGGAGTACGAACACTGAAGCTTTCTTT.

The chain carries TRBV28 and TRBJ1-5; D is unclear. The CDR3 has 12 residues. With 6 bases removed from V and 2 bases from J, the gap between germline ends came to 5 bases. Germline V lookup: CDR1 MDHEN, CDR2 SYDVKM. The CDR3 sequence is CASRTGNQPQHF. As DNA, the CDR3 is TGTGCCAGCAGAACAGGCAATCAGCCCCAGCATTTT.

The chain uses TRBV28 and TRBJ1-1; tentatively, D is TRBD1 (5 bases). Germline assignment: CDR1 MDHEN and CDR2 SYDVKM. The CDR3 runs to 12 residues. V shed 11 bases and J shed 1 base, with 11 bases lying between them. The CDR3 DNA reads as TGTGCCGGAGAAGGGGCGAACACTGAAGCTTTCTTT. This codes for CAGEGANTEAFF. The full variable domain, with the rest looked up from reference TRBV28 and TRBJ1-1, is DVKVTQSSRYLVKRTGEKVFLECVQDMDHENMFWYRQDPGLGLRLIYFSYDVKMKEKGDIPEGYSVSREKKERFSLILESASTNQTSMYLCAGEGANTEAFFGQGTRLTVV.

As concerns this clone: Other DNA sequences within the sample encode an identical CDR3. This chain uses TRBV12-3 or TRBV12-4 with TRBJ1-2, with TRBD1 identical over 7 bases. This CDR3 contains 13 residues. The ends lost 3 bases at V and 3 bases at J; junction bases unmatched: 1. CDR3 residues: CASSLGQHYGYTF. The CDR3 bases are TGTGCCAGCAGTTTGGGACAGCACTATGGCTACACCTTC.

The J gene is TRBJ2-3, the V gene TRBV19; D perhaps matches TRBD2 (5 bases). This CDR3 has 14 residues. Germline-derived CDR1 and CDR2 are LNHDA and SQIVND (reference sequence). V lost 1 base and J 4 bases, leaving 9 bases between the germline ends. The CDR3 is CASSIGPGSDTQYF. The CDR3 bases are TGTGCCAGTAGTATAGGGCCGGGGTCAGATACGCAGTATTTT.

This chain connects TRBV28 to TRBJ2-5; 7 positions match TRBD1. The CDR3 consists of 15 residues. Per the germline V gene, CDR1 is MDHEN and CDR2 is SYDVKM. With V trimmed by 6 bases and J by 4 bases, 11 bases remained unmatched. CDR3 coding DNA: TGTGCCAGCAGGAAGGACAGGTACACGGGAGAGACCCAGTACTTC. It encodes CASRKDRYTGETQYF.

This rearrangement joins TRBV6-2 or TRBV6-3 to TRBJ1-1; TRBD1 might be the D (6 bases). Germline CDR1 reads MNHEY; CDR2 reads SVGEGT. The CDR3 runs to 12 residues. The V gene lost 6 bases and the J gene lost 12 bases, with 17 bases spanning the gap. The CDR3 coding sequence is TGTGCCAGCAGCCAAACGCGGACAGAAACTTTCTTT. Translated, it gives CASSQTRTETFF.

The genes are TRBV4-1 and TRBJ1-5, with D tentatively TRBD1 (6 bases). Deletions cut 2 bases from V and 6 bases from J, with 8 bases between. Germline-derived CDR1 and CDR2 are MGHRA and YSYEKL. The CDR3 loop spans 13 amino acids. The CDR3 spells CASSQNRAQPQHF. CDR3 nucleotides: TGCGCCAGCAGCCAAAACAGGGCTCAGCCCCAGCATTTT.

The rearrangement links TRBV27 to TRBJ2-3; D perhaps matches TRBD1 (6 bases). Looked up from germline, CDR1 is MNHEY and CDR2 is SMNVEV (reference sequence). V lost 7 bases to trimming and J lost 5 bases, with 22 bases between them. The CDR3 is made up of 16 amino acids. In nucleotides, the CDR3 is TGTGCCAGCACCGAAAATTGGGGGCGACCGGGAGATACGCAGTATTTT. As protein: CASTENWGRPGDTQYF.

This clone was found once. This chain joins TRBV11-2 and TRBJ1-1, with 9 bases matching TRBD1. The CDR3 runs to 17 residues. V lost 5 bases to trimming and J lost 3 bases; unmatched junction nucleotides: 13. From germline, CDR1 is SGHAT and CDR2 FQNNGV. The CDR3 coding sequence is TGTGCCAGCAGCCCAAACCCGGGACAGGGCACTTACACTGAAGCTTTCTTT. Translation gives CASSPNPGQGTYTEAFF. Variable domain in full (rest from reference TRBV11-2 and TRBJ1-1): EAGVAQSPRYKIIEKRQSVAFWCNPISGHATLYWYQQILGQGPKLLIQFQNNGVVDDSQLPKDRFSAERLKGVDSTLKIQPAKLEDSAVYLCASSPNPGQGTYTEAFFGQGTRLTVV.